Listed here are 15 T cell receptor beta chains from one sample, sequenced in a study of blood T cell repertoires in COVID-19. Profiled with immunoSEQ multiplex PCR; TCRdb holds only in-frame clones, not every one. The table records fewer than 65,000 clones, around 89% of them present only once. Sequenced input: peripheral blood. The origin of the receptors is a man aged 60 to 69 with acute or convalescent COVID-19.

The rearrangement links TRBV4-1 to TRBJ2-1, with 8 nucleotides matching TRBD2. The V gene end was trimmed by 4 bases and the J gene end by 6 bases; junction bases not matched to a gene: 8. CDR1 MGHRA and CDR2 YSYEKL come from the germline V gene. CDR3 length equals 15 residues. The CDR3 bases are TGCGCCAGCAGCCTAGGAGCGGGAGCGGGCAATGAGCAGTTCTTC. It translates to CASSLGAGAGNEQFF.

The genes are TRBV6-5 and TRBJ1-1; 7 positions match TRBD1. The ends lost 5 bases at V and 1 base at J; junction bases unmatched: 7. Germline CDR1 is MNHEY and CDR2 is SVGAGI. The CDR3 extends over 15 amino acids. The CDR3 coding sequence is TGTGCCAGCAGTCCAACAGGGGCCGGGAACACTGAAGCTTTCTTT. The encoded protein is CASSPTGAGNTEAFF.

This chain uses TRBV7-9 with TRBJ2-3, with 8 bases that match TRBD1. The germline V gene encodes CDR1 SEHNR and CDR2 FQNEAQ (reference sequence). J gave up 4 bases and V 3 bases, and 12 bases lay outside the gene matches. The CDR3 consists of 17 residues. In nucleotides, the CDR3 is TGTGCCAGCAGCTTCGCCCAGGGGGCGCGGCGTGCAGATACGCAGTATTTT. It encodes CASSFAQGARRADTQYF.

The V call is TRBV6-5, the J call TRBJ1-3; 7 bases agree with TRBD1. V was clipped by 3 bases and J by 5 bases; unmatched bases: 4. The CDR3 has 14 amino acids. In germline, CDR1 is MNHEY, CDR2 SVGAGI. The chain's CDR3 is CASSYNRGRNTIYF. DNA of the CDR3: TGTGCCAGCAGTTATAACAGGGGTAGAAACACCATATATTTT.

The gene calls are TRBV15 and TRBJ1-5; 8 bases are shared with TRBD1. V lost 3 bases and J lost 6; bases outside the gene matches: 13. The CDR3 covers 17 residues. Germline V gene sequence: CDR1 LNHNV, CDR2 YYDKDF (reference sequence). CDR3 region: CATSRGTGTGNSQPQHF. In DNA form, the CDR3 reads TGTGCCACCAGCAGGGGGACCGGGACAGGTAATTCTCAGCCCCAGCATTTT.

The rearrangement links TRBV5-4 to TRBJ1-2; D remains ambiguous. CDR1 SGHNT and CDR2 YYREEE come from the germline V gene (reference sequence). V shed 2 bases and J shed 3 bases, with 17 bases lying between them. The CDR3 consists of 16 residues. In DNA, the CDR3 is TGTGCCAGCAGCTTTAGGACCCTGAGGAGGGACTATGGCTACACCTTC. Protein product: CASSFRTLRRDYGYTF.

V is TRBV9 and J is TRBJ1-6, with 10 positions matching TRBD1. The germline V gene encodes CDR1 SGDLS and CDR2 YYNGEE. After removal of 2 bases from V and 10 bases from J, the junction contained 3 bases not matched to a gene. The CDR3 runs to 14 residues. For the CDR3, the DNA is TGTGCCAGCAGCGTCGGGACAGGGGAATCACCCCTCCACTTT. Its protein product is CASSVGTGESPLHF.

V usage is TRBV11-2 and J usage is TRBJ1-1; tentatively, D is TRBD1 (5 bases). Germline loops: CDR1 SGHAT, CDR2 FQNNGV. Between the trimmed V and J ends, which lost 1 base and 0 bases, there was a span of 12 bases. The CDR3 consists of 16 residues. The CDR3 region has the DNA TGTGCCAGCAGCTTAGTGGTTGGCAGGGTGAACACTGAAGCTTTCTTT. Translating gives CASSLVVGRVNTEAFF.

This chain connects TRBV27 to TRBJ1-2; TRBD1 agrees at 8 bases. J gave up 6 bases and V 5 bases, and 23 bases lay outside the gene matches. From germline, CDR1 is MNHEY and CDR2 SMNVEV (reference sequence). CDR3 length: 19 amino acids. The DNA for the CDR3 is TGTGCCAGCAGTAAACTTAACCTGATAGACAGGGGTCATGGGAATGGCTACACCTTC. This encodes CASSKLNLIDRGHGNGYTF.

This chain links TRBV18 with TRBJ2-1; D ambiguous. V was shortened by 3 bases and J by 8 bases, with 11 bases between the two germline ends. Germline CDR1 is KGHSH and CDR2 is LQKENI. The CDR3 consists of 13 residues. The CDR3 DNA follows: TGTGCCAGCTCACCCGACATAATCTATGAGCAGTTCTTC. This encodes CASSPDIIYEQFF. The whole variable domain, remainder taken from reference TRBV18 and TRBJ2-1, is NAGVMQNPRHLVRRRGQEARLRCSPMKGHSHVYWYRQLPEEGLKFMVYLQKENIIDESGMPKERFSAEFPKEGPSILRIQQVVRGDSAAYFCASSPDIIYEQFFGPGTRLTVL.

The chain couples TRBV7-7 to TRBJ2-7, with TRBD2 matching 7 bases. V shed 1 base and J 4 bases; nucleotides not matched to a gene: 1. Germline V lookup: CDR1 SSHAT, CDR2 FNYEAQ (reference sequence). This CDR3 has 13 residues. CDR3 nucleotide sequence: TGTGCCAGCAGCTTAGGGGGGGGATACGAGCAGTACTTC. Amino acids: CASSLGGGYEQYF.

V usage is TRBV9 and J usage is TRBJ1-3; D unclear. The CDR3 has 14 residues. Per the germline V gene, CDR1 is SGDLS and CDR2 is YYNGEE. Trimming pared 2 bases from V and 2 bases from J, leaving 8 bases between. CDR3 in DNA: TGTGCCAGCAGCGTGGAGGTCACTGGAAACACCATATATTTT. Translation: CASSVEVTGNTIYF.

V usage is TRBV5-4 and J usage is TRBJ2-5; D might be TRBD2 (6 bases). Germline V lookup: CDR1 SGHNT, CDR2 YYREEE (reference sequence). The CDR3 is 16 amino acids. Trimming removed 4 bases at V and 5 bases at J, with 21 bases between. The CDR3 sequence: CASSPQSDYGSETQYF. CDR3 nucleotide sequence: TGTGCCAGCAGCCCCCAGTCGGACTACGGCTCGGAGACCCAGTACTTC. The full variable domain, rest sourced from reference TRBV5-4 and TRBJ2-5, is ETGVTQSPTHLIKTRGQQVTLRCSSQSGHNTVSWYQQALGQGPQFIFQYYREEENGRGNFPPRFSGLQFPNYSSELNVNALELDDSALYLCASSPQSDYGSETQYFGPGTRLLVL.

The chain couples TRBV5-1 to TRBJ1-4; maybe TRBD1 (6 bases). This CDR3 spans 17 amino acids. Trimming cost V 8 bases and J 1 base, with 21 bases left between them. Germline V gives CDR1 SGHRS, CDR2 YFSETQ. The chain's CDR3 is CARQVPYREGTNEKLFF. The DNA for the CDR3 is TGCGCCAGACAGGTTCCTTACAGGGAGGGAACTAATGAAAAACTGTTTTTT.

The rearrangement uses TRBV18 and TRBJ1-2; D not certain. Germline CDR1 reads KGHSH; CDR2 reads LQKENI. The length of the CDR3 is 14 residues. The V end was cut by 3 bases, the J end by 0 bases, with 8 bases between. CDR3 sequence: CASSPAVANYGYTF. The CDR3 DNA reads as TGTGCCAGCTCACCGGCGGTGGCTAACTATGGCTACACCTTC.